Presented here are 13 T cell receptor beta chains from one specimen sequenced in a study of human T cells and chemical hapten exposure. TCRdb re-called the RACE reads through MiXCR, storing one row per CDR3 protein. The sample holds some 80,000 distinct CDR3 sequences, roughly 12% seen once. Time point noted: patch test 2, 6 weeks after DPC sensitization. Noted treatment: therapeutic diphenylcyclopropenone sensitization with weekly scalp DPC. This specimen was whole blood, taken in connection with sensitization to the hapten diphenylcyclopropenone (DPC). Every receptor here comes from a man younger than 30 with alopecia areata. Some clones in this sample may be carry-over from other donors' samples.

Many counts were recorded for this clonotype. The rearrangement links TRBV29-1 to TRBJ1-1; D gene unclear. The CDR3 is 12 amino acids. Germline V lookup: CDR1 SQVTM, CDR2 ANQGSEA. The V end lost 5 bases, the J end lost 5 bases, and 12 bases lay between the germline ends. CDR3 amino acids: CSVHDVGTEAFF. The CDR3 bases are TGCAGCGTTCACGACGTGGGAACTGAAGCTTTCTTT.

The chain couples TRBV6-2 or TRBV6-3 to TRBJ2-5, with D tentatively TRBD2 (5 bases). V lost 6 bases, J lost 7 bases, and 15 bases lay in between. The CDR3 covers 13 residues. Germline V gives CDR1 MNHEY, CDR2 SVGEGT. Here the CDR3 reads CASSQLEPGTQYF. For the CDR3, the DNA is TGTGCCAGCAGCCAACTAGAACCAGGGACCCAGTACTTC.

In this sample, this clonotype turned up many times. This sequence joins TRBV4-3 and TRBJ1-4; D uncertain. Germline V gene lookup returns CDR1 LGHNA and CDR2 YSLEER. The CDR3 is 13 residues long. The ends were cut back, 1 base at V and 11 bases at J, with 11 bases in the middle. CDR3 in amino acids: CASSQVSGRKLFF. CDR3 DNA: TGCGCCAGCAGCCAAGTGTCCGGTCGCAAACTGTTTTTT.

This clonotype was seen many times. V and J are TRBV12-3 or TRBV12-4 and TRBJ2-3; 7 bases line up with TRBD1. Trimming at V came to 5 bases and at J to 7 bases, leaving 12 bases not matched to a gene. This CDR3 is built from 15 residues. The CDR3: CASSRTGDSLNTQYF. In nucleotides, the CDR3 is TGTGCCAGCAGTCGAACAGGGGACAGCCTTAATACGCAGTATTTT.

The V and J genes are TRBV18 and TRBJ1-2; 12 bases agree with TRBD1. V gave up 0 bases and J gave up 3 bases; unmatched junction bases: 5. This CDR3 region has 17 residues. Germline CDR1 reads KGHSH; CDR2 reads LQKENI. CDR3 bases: TGTGCCAGCTCACCACCGAAGGGACAGGGGGCCTACTATGGCTACACCTTC. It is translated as CASSPPKGQGAYYGYTF.

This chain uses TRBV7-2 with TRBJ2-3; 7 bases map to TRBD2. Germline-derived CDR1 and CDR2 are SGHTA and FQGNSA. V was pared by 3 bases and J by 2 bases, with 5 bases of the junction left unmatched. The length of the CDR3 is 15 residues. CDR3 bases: TGTGCCAGCAGCTTTGGGAGGGGCCTCACAGATACGCAGTATTTT. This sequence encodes CASSFGRGLTDTQYF.

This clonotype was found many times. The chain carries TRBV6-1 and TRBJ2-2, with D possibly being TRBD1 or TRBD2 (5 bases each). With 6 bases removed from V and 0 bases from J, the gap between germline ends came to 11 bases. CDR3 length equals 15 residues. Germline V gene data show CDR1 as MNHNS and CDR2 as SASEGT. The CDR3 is CASRTGTANTGELFF. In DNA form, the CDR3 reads TGTGCCAGCAGAACCGGGACGGCGAACACCGGGGAGCTGTTTTTT.

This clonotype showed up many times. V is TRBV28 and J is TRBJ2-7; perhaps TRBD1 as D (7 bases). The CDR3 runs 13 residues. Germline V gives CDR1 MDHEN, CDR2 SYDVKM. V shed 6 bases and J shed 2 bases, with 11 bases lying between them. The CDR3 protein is CASRGGQTYEQYF. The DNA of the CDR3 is TGTGCCAGCAGGGGGGGACAGACCTACGAGCAGTACTTC.

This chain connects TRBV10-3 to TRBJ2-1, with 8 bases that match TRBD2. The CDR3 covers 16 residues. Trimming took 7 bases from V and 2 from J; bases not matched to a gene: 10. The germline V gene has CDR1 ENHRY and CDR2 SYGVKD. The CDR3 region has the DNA TGTGCCATCACCAAACAAGCGGGGGCTGCCTACAATGAGCAGTTCTTC. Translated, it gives CAITKQAGAAYNEQFF.

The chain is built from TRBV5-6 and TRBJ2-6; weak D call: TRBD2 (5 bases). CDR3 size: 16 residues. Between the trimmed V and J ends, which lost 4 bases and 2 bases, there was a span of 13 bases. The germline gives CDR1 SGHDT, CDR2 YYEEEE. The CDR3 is CASSAGWEPGANVLTF. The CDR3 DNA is TGTGCCAGCAGCGCGGGCTGGGAACCTGGGGCCAACGTCCTGACTTTC.

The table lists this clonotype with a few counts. CDR3 amino acids: CASSEAAVTGELFF. Here the CDR3 DNA reads TGTGCCAGCAGTGAAGCTGCGGTGACCGGGGAGCTGTTTTTT. This chain links TRBV2 with TRBJ2-2; D unresolved. CDR1 and CDR2 (germline): SNHLY, FYNNEI. V was shortened by 0 bases and J by 5 bases, with 7 bases between the two germline ends. The CDR3 loop spans 14 amino acids.

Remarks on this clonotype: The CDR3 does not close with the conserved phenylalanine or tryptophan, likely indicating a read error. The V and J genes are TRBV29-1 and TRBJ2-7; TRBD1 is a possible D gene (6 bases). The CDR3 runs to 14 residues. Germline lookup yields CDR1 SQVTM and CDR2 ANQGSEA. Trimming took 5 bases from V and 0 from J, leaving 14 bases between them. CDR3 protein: CSVKRTVDSYEQYL. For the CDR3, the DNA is TGCAGCGTTAAAAGGACAGTTGACTCCTACGAGCAGTACCTC.

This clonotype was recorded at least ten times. CDR3 sequence: CASSFGSERAKNIQYF. The CDR3 coding sequence is TGTGCCAGCAGTTTTGGGTCAGAAAGAGCCAAAAACATTCAGTACTTC. J is TRBJ2-4 and V is TRBV12-3 or TRBV12-4; D unresolved. This CDR3 contains 16 residues. V lost 3 bases, J lost 0 bases, and 12 bases lay in between.